Each of the 5 T cell receptor beta chains below was sequenced from the same sample in a study of beta chain features in type 1 diabetes. Every bit of the isolated RNA underwent reverse transcription, so sequencing read expressed TCRB transcripts. The repertoire was sequenced with immunoSEQ multiplex PCR; TCRdb's copy has only in-frame clones and lacks some. The repertoire holds hundreds of thousands of clones, with about 16% as singletons. The sample consisted of naive CD4+ T cells from blood. These receptors were taken from a man in his late teens or twenties in good health.

This clone was seen a few times. The chain recombines TRBV9 with TRBJ2-1, with D perhaps matching TRBD1 (7 bases). The ends were cut back, 4 bases at V and 7 bases at J, with 12 bases in the middle. The CDR3 length is 13 residues. Germline values: CDR1 SGDLS, CDR2 YYNGEE. The CDR3: CASSSGGLNEQFF. In DNA form, the CDR3 reads TGTGCCAGCAGCTCAGGGGGGCTTAATGAGCAGTTCTTC.

Only a few counts were recorded for this clone. The chain recombines TRBV5-4 with TRBJ2-5; D is ambiguous. CDR3 length: 12 amino acids. The V gene lost 4 bases and the J gene lost 5 bases, with 9 bases spanning the gap. The germline V gene has CDR1 SGHNT and CDR2 YYREEE (reference sequence). The CDR3 region has the DNA TGTGCCAGCAGCGGGGTAATGGAGACCCAGTACTTC. Protein product: CASSGVMETQYF.

This chain connects TRBV5-1 to TRBJ2-7; 7 bases match TRBD1. The CDR3 extends over 13 amino acids. J was trimmed by 2 bases and V by 4 bases; bases with no gene match: 3. CDR1 and CDR2 from the germline V gene are SGHRS and YFSETQ. CDR3 DNA: TGCGCCAGCAGCGGCGGACAGGCCTACGAGCAGTACTTC. This codes for CASSGGQAYEQYF.

The V and J genes are TRBV21-1 and TRBJ1-5. TRBV21-1 counts as a pseudogene. The CDR3 covers 14 residues. The CDR3 region is CASRPLNSNQPQHF. CDR3 DNA: TGTGCCAGCAGGCCCCTAAATAGCAATCAGCCCCAGCATTTT.

Comments on this clone: Other DNA variants within this sample encode the same CDR3. This chain joins TRBV7-2 and TRBJ2-5; D is uncertain. From germline, CDR1 is SGHTA and CDR2 FQGNSA. V shed 3 bases and J shed 3 bases, with 8 bases lying between them. The CDR3 length is 13 residues. DNA for the CDR3: TGTGCCAGCAGCTTGGAGCGCAAAGAGACCCAGTACTTC. It is translated as CASSLERKETQYF.